Shown below are 15 T cell receptor beta chains from a single sample sequenced in a study of blood T cell repertoires in COVID-19. Using immunoSEQ multiplex PCR, the repertoire was profiled, and TCRdb retains in-frame clones only, with some absent. The sample shows 110,000 to 150,000 clones, about 80% of them seen only once. Sample: peripheral blood. These receptors were taken from a human donor in a cohort sampled during active COVID-19.

The chain uses TRBV3-1 (or the pseudogene TRBV3-2) and TRBJ1-1; possibly TRBD1 for D (5 bases). The germline V and J ends were trimmed by 4 bases and 3 bases, with 15 bases remaining between them. Germline CDR1 LGHDT, CDR2 YNNKEL (reference sequence). CDR3 length: 15 amino acids. CDR3 amino acids: CASSLSLRADTEAFF. CDR3 DNA: TGTGCCAGCAGCCTTAGTCTCAGGGCTGACACTGAAGCTTTCTTT.

The gene calls are TRBV11-1 and TRBJ2-3; TRBD2 might be the D (6 bases). Germline-derived CDR1 and CDR2 are SGHAT and FQDESV (reference sequence). V gave up 5 bases and J gave up 3 bases, with 12 bases separating them. This CDR3 spans 14 amino acids. The CDR3, as DNA: TGTGCCAGCAGCCCTGACGGGGGAACAGATACGCAGTATTTT. Translated: CASSPDGGTDTQYF.

V and J are TRBV19 and TRBJ1-2; 8 positions match TRBD1. The CDR3 runs 12 residues. Per germline, CDR1 LNHDA and CDR2 SQIVND (reference sequence). The trim removed 8 bases at V and 4 bases at J, leaving 3 bases unmatched. The CDR3: CASDDRGYGYTF. The CDR3 DNA reads as TGTGCCAGTGATGACAGGGGCTATGGCTACACCTTC. Variable domain in full (rest from reference TRBV19 and TRBJ1-2): DGGITQSPKYLFRKEGQNVTLSCEQNLNHDAMYWYRQDPGQGLRLIYYSQIVNDFQKGDIAEGYSVSREKKESFPLTVTSAQKNPTAFYLCASDDRGYGYTFGSGTRLTVV.

This sequence joins TRBV7-6 and TRBJ2-5; TRBD2 aligns across 14 bases. Germline CDR1 is SGHVS and CDR2 is FNYEAQ. The CDR3 sequence is 16 residues long. After removal of 7 bases from V and 0 bases from J, the junction contained 4 bases not matched to a gene. CDR3: CASKTSGGAYQETQYF. As DNA, the CDR3 is TGTGCCAGCAAGACTAGCGGGGGGGCGTACCAAGAGACCCAGTACTTC. Full variable domain (remainder filled in from reference TRBV7-6 and TRBJ2-5): GAGVSQSPRYKVTKRGQDVALRCDPISGHVSLYWYRQALGQGPEFLTYFNYEAQQDKSGLPNDRFSAERPEGSISTLTIQRTEQRDSAMYRCASKTSGGAYQETQYFGPGTRLLVL.

This chain links TRBV19 with TRBJ1-2; 7 positions match TRBD1. The germline V gene has CDR1 LNHDA and CDR2 SQIVND (reference sequence). This CDR3 has 14 amino acids. V trimming: 4 bases; J trimming: 4 bases; junction bases outside the gene matches: 6. The CDR3 here is CASSTAGTVYGYTF. CDR3 sequence (DNA): TGTGCCAGTAGTACCGCCGGGACAGTCTATGGCTACACCTTC.

Notes on this clone: Other DNA sequences in the sample encode the same CDR3. The chain employs TRBV3-1 (or the pseudogene TRBV3-2) and TRBJ1-1, with D hard to call. The ends were cut back, 0 bases at V and 4 bases at J, with 3 bases in the middle. CDR3 length equals 12 residues. CDR1 LGHDT and CDR2 YNNKEL come from the germline V gene (reference sequence). As DNA, the CDR3 is TGTGCCAGCAGCCAAGATCGCACTGAAGCTTTCTTT. Translated: CASSQDRTEAFF.

This clone occurred once. This rearrangement joins TRBV19 to TRBJ1-1; 7 nucleotides agree with TRBD1. CDR3 size: 15 residues. CDR1 is LNHDA, CDR2 SQIVND, per germline (reference sequence). The V and J ends lost 2 bases and 7 bases, in that order; junction bases with no gene match: 10. The CDR3, as DNA: TGTGCCAGTAGTATAAATAGGGACAGCGTTTTTGAAGCTTTCTTT. This encodes CASSINRDSVFEAFF.

This chain connects TRBV18 to TRBJ1-5, with TRBD1 matching over 9 bases. Germline assignment: CDR1 KGHSH and CDR2 LQKENI. Trimming took 3 bases from V and 7 from J; bases not matched to a gene: 13. CDR3 size: 17 residues. The CDR3 loop reads CASSPSPLTGGRQPQHF. The CDR3 DNA reads TGTGCCAGCTCACCGTCCCCCCTGACAGGGGGAAGGCAGCCCCAGCATTTT.

The chain combines TRBV3-1 (or the pseudogene TRBV3-2) with TRBJ2-3, with 8 bases lining up with TRBD2. V trimming: 4 bases; J trimming: 2 bases; junction bases outside the gene matches: 5. CDR1 is LGHDT, CDR2 YNNKEL, per germline (reference sequence). This CDR3 spans 15 amino acids. CDR3 nucleotide sequence: TGTGCCAGCAGCCGAGGACTAGCTATCACAGATACGCAGTATTTT. Its protein is CASSRGLAITDTQYF.

In its sample, this clone was seen a few times. V is TRBV7-9 and J is TRBJ2-5, with unresolved D. Germline lookup yields CDR1 SEHNR and CDR2 FQNEAQ (reference sequence). The V end was cut by 3 bases, the J end by 5 bases, with 10 bases between. This CDR3 has 13 residues. The CDR3 reads CASSFPNSETQYF. The DNA of the CDR3 is TGTGCCAGCAGCTTCCCTAACAGTGAGACCCAGTACTTC.

This chain links TRBV12-3 or TRBV12-4 with TRBJ2-3; D gene ambiguous. The CDR3 runs to 13 residues. Trimming stripped 3 bases from V and 4 bases from J, with 8 bases between. The CDR3 DNA follows: TGTGCCAGCAGTTTGAGAGTTCCAGATACGCAGTATTTT. It specifies CASSLRVPDTQYF.

J is TRBJ1-2 and V is TRBV28, with no clear D. Trimming took 3 bases from V and 6 from J, leaving 14 bases between them. This CDR3 is built from 14 residues. Germline-derived CDR1 and CDR2 are MDHEN and SYDVKM. The CDR3 here is CASSFGRQTDGYTF. The CDR3 DNA sequence: TGTGCCAGCAGTTTCGGCAGGCAAACAGATGGCTACACCTTC.

The chain recombines TRBV6-1 with TRBJ2-5; 11 nucleotides agree with TRBD2. The CDR3 covers 17 residues. The J segment lost 5 bases and the V segment lost 0 bases, leaving 8 bases of the junction unmatched. CDR1 MNHNS and CDR2 SASEGT come from the germline V gene. CDR3 sequence: CASSEAGPTSGVETQYF. The CDR3 DNA follows: TGTGCCAGCAGTGAAGCCGGCCCGACTAGCGGGGTTGAGACCCAGTACTTC.

The genes are TRBV2 and TRBJ2-1, with 10 bases aligning to TRBD2. The CDR3 extends over 15 amino acids. The junction had 5 bases not matched to a gene; V was cut back by 5 bases and J by 4 bases. Per the germline V gene, CDR1 is SNHLY and CDR2 is FYNNEI. This chain's CDR3 is CASSLAGGGYNEQFF. The CDR3 DNA sequence: TGTGCCAGCAGTTTAGCGGGGGGTGGTTACAATGAGCAGTTCTTC. Complete variable domain (other parts from reference TRBV2 and TRBJ2-1): EPEVTQTPSHQVTQMGQEVILRCVPISNHLYFYWYRQILGQKVEFLVSFYNNEISEKSEIFDDQFSVERPDGSNFTLKIRSTKLEDSAMYFCASSLAGGGYNEQFFGPGTRLTVL.

This sequence joins TRBV5-1 and TRBJ2-1; possible D gene TRBD2, 5 bases. V gave up 4 bases and J gave up 8 bases, with 16 bases separating them. The germline CDR1 and CDR2 sequences are SGHRS and YFSETQ. This CDR3 has 14 amino acids. The chain's CDR3 is CASSPGGGGDEQFF. CDR3 DNA sequence: TGCGCCAGCAGCCCCGGAGGCGGCGGCGATGAGCAGTTCTTC.